Below, one T cell receptor (beta chain) is given with its context. Original data processing: Estimated nucleated cell counts came from reference gene primer amplification. Measured with immunoSEQ multiplex PCR; TCRdb has only the in-frame clones, and not every one. That table is the source of V, J and clone size, and D and trimming were worked out from the DNA. The repertoire consists of 150,000 to 250,000 clones, with just under 85% occurring once and the leading ten covering 6.9%. This specimen comes from a study of blood T cell repertoires in COVID-19. Study background: The study drew acute and convalescent COVID-19 samples from the United States, Italy and Spain. PBMCs, B-cell-depleted T cells, or T cells provided the cDNA or gDNA that made up the material.

The CDR3 is 13 amino acids. Trimming took 2 bases from V and 2 from J, leaving 6 bases between them. This chain uses TRBV12-3 or TRBV12-4 with TRBJ1-1; D remains ambiguous. The sequenced sample consisted of peripheral blood. This clonotype was sampled from a human donor with acute or convalescent COVID-19. The donor label of this sample is uncertain. Written as DNA, the CDR3 is TGTGCCAGCAGTTTAAGCATAAACACTGAAGCTTTCTTT. It yields the protein CASSLSINTEAFF.